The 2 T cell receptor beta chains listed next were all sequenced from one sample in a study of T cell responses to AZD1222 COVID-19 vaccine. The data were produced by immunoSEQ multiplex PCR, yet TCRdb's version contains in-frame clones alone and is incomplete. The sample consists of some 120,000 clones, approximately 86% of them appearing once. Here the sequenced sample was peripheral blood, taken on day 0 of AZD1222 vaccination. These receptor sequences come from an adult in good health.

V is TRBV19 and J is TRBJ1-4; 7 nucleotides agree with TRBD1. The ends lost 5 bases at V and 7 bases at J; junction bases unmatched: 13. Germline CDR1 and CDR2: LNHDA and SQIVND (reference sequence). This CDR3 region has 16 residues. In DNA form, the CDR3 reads TGTGCCAGTAGTTCGAGACACCGGGACAGAGGTGAAAAACTGTTTTTT. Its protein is CASSSRHRDRGEKLFF.

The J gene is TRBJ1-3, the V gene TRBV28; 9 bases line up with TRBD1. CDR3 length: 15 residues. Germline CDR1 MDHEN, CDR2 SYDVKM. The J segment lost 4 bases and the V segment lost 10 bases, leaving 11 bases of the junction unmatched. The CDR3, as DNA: TGTGCCACCTACTCACAGGGGGCGCCCGGAAACACCATATATTTT. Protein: CATYSQGAPGNTIYF.